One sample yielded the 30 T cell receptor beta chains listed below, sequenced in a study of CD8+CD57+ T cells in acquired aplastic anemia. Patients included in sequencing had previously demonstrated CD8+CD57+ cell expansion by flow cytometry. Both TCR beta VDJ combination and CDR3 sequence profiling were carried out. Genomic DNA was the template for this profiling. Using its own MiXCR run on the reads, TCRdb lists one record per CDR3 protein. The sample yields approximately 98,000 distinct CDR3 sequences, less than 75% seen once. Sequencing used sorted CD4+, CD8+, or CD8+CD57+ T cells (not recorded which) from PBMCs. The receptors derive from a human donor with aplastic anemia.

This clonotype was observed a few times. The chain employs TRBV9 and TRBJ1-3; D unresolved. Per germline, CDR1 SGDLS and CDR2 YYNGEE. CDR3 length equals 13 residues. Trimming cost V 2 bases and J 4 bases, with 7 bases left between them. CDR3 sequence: CASSVDLGNTIYF. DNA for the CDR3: TGTGCCAGCAGCGTGGACCTGGGAAACACCATATATTTT.

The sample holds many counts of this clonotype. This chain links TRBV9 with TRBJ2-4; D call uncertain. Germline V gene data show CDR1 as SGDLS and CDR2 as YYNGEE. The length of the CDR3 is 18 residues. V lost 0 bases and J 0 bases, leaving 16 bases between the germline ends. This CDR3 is CASSVAAELELAKNIQYF. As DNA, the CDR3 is TGTGCCAGCAGCGTAGCTGCGGAGCTGGAACTAGCCAAAAACATTCAGTACTTC. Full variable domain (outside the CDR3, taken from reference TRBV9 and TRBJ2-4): DSGVTQTPKHLITATGQRVTLRCSPRSGDLSVYWYQQSLDQGLQFLIQYYNGEERAKGNILERFSAQQFPDLHSELNLSSLELGDSALYFCASSVAAELELAKNIQYFGAGTRLSVL.

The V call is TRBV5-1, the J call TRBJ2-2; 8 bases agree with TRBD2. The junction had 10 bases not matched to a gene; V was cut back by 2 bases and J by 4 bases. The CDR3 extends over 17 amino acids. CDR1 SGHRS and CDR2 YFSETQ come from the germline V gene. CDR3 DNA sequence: TGCGCCAGCAGCTTCCTAGCGGCCGGGGGGGGCACCGGGGAGCTGTTTTTT. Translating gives CASSFLAAGGGTGELFF.

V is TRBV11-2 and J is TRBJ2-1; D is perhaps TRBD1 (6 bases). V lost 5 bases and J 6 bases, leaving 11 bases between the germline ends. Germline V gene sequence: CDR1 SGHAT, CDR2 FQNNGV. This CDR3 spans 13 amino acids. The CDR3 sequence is CASSPRRGNEQFF. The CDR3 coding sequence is TGTGCCAGCAGCCCCCGCAGGGGCAATGAGCAGTTCTTC.

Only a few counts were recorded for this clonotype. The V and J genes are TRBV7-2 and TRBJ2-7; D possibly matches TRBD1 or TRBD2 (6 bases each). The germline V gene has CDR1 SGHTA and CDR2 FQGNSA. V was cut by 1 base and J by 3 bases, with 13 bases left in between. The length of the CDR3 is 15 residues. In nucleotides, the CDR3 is TGTGCCAGCAGCTTAGGGGGGGCCCGCCTCTACGAGCAGTACTTC. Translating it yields CASSLGGARLYEQYF.

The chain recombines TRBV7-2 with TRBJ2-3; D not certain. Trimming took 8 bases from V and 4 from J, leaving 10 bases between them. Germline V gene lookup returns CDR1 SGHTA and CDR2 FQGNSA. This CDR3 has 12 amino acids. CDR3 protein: CASGQTPDTQYF. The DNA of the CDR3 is TGTGCCAGCGGCCAGACCCCAGATACGCAGTATTTT.

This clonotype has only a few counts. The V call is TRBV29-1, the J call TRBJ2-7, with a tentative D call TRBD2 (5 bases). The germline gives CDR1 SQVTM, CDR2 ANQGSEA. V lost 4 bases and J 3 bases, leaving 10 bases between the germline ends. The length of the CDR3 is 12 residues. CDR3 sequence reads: CSVVEDVYEQYF. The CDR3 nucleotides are TGCAGCGTTGTGGAGGACGTCTACGAGCAGTACTTC.

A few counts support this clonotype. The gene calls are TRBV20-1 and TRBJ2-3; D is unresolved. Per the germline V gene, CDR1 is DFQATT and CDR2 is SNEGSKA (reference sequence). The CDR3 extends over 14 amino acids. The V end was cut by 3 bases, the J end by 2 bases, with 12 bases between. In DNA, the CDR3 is TGCAGTGCTAGGTGGCCACAATTCACAGATACGCAGTATTTT. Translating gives CSARWPQFTDTQYF.

CDR3: CASSEGPVTEAFF. The CDR3 DNA sequence: TGCGCCAGCAGTGAGGGTCCCGTCACTGAAGCTTTCTTT. The chain employs TRBV10-1 and TRBJ1-1; D ambiguous. The CDR3 totals 13 residues. Germline V gene lookup returns CDR1 WNHNN and CDR2 SYGVQD (reference sequence). V lost 2 bases, J lost 4 bases, and 8 bases lay in between.

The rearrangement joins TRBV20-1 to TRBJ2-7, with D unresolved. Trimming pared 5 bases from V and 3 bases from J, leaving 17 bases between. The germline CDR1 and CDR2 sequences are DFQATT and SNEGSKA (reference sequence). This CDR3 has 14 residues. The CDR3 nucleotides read TGCAGTGCTGAGCAGGCTAGTGCGAGCTACGAGCAGTACTTC. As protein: CSAEQASASYEQYF.

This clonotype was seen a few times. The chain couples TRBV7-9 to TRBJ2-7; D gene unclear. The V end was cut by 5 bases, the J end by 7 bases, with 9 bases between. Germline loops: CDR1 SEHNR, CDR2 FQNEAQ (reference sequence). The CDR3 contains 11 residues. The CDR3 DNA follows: TGTGCCAGCAGCCAAACATGGGAGCAGTACTTC. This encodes CASSQTWEQYF.

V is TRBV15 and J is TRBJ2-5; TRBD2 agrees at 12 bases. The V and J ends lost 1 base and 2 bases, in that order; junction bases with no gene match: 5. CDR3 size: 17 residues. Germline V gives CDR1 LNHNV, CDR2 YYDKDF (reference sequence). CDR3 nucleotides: TGTGCCACCAGCAGAGGAGGGCTAGCGGGGGGGCAAGAGACCCAGTACTTC. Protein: CATSRGGLAGGQETQYF.

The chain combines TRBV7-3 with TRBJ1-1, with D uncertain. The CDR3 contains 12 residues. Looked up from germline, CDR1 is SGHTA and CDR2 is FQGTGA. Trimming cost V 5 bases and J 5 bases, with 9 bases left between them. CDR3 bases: TGTGCCAGCAGCGCTGGATTGACTGAAGCTTTCTTT. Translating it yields CASSAGLTEAFF.

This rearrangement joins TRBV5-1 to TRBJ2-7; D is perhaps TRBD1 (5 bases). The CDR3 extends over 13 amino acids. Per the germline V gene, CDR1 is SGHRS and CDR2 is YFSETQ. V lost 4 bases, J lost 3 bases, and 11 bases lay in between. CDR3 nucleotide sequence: TGCGCCAGCAGCCAGGGTGGTCTCTACGAGCAGTACTTC. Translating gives CASSQGGLYEQYF.

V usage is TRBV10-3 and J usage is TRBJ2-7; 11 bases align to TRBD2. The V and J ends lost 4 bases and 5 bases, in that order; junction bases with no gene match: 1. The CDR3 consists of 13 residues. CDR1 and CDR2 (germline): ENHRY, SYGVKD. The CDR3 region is CAISGGLADEQYF. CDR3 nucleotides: TGTGCCATCAGTGGGGGACTAGCGGACGAGCAGTACTTC.

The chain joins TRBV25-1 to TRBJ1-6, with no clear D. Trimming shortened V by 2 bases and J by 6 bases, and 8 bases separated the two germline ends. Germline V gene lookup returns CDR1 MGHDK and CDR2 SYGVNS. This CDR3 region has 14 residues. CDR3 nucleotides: TGTGCCAGCAGTGAAGGACGGTCTAATTCACCCCTCCACTTT. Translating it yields CASSEGRSNSPLHF. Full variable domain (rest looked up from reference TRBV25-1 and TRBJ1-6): EADIYQTPRYLVIGTGKKITLECSQTMGHDKMYWYQQDPGMELHLIHYSYGVNSTEKGDLSSESTVSRIRTEHFPLTLESARPSHTSQYLCASSEGRSNSPLHFGNGTRLTVT.

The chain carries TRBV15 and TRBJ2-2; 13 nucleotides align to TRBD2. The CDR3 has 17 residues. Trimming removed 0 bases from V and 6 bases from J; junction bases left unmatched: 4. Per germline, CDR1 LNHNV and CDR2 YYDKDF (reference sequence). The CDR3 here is CATSRDKGLAGAGELFF. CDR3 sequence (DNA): TGTGCCACCAGCAGAGATAAAGGACTAGCGGGAGCCGGGGAGCTGTTTTTT.

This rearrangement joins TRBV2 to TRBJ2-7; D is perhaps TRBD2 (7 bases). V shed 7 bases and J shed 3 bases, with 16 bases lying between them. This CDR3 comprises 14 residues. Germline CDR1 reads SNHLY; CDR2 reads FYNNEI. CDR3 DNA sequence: TGTGCCAGCAACGATTGGGGGGGCCTCTACGAGCAGTACTTC. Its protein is CASNDWGGLYEQYF.

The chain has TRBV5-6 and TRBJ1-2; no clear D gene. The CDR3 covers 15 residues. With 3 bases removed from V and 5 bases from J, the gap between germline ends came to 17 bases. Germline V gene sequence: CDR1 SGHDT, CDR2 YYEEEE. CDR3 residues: CASSSGDNPSYGYTF. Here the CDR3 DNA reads TGTGCCAGCAGCTCTGGAGACAACCCCTCATATGGCTACACCTTC.

As DNA, the CDR3 is TGTGCCACCAGTGCAACTAGCGGGAGCGACAATGAGCAGTTCTTC. Protein product: CATSATSGSDNEQFF. The chain is built from TRBV24-1 and TRBJ2-1; 11 positions agree with TRBD2. This CDR3 has 15 amino acids. Germline CDR1 and CDR2: KGHDR and SFDVKD. The V and J ends lost 5 bases and 5 bases, in that order; junction bases with no gene match: 4.

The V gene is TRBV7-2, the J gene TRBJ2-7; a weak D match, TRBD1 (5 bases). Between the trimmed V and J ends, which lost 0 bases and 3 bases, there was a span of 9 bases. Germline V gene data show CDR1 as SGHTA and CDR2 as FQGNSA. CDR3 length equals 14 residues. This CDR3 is CASSLAGAVYEQYF. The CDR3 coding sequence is TGTGCCAGCAGCTTAGCAGGGGCAGTCTACGAGCAGTACTTC.

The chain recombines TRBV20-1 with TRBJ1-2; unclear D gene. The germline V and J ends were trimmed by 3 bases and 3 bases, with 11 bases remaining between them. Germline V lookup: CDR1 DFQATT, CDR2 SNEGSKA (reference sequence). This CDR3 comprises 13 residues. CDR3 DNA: TGCAGTGCTAGGAGCCATATGGACTATGGCTACACCTTC. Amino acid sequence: CSARSHMDYGYTF.

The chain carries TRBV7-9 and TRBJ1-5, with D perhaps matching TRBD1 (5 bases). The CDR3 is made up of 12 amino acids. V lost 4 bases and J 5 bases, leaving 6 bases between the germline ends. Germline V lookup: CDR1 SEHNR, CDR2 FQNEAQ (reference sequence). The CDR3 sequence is CASSSGDQPQHF. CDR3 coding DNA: TGTGCCAGCAGCTCGGGGGATCAGCCCCAGCATTTT.

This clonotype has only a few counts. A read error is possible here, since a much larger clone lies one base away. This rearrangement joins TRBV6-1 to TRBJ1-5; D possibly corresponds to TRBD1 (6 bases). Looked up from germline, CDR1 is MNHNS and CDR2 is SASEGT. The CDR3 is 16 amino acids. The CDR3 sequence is CAGSEAPGEGNQPQHF. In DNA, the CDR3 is TGTGCCGGCAGTGAAGCTCCAGGGGAGGGGAATCAGCCCCAGCATTTT.

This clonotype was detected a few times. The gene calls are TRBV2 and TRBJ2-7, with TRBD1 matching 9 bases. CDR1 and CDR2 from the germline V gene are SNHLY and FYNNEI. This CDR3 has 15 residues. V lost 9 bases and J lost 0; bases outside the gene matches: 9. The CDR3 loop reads CASKDRGLDSYEQYF. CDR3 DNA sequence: TGTGCCAGTAAGGACAGGGGCCTAGACTCCTACGAGCAGTACTTC.

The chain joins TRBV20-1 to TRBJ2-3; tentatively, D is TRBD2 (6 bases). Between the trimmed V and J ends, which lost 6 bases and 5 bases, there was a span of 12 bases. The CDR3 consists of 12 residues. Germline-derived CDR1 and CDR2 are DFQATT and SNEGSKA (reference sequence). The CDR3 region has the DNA TGCAGTGCGGGGGGTCATCAAGATACGCAGTATTTT. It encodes CSAGGHQDTQYF.

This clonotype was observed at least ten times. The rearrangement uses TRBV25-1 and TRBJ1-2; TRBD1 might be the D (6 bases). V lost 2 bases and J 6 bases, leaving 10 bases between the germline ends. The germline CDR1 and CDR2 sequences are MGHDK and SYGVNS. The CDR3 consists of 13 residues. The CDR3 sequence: CASSESTGNGYTF. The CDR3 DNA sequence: TGTGCCAGCAGTGAAAGCACAGGGAATGGCTACACCTTC.

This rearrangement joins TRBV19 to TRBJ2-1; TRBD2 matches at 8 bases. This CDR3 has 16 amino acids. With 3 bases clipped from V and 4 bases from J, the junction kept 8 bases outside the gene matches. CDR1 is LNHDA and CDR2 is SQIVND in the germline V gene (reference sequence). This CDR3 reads CASSIATGGPYNEQFF. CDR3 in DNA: TGTGCCAGTAGTATTGCGACGGGAGGGCCTTACAATGAGCAGTTCTTC.

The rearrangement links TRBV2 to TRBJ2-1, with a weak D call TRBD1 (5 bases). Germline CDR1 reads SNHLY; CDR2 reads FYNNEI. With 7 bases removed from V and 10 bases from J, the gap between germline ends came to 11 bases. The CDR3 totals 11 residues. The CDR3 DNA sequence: TGTGCCAGCACCCAAGGGGAAGAGCAGTTCTTC. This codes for CASTQGEEQFF. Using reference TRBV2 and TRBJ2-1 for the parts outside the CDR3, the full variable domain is EPEVTQTPSHQVTQMGQEVILRCVPISNHLYFYWYRQILGQKVEFLVSFYNNEISEKSEIFDDQFSVERPDGSNFTLKIRSTKLEDSAMYFCASTQGEEQFFGPGTRLTVL.

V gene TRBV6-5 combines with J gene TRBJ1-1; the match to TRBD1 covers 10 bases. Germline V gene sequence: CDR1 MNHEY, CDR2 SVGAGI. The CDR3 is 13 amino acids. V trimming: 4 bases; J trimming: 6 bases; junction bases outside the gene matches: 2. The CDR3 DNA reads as TGTGCCAGCAGTTGGGACAGGGGATCTGAAGCTTTCTTT. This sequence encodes CASSWDRGSEAFF.